These 5 T cell receptor beta chains were all obtained from the same sample, sequenced in a study of blood T cell repertoires in COVID-19. Clones were sequenced by immunoSEQ multiplex PCR, and TCRdb holds only the in-frame ones, with some missing. In the table there are some 250,000 clones, roughly 86% of which are singletons. Sequenced material: peripheral blood. The origin of the receptors is a woman aged 60-70 years with COVID-19, enrolled during active disease.

The chain employs TRBV18 and TRBJ1-2, with TRBD1 identical over 7 bases. Germline trimming cut 2 bases from V and 7 bases from J; bases unmatched to any gene: 4. Germline assignment: CDR1 KGHSH and CDR2 LQKENI. The CDR3 is made up of 13 amino acids. The CDR3 coding sequence is TGTGCCAGCTCACCAGAAGGGGGCCTTGGCTACACCTTC. It encodes CASSPEGGLGYTF.

This sequence joins TRBV29-1 and TRBJ1-6; D gene unclear. The CDR3 is made up of 13 amino acids. V shed 5 bases and J shed 7 bases, with 12 bases lying between them. Germline CDR1 and CDR2: SQVTM and ANQGSEA. The DNA for the CDR3 is TGCAGCGTTCTCGAGACTTCAAATTCACCCCTCCACTTT. As protein: CSVLETSNSPLHF.

This chain uses TRBV7-2 with TRBJ2-7; 7 bases map to TRBD2. Germline values: CDR1 SGHTA, CDR2 FQGNSA. The trim removed 5 bases at V and 3 bases at J, leaving 16 bases unmatched. CDR3 length equals 17 residues. Here the CDR3 DNA reads TGTGCCAGCAGCCGTCCGATCGCGGGAGCGCAACACTACGAGCAGTACTTC. Its translation: CASSRPIAGAQHYEQYF. The variable domain in full, completed from reference TRBV7-2 and TRBJ2-7, reads GAGVSQSPSNKVTEKGKDVELRCDPISGHTALYWYRQSLGQGLEFLIYFQGNSAPDKSGLPSDRFSAERTGGSVSTLTIQRTQQEDSAVYLCASSRPIAGAQHYEQYFGPGTRLTVT.

J is TRBJ2-2 and V is TRBV6-6; D might be TRBD2 (6 bases). The CDR3 sequence is 14 residues long. Looked up from germline, CDR1 is MNHNY and CDR2 is SVGAGI (reference sequence). The ends were cut back, 0 bases at V and 4 bases at J, with 6 bases in the middle. CDR3 protein: CASSYSGGTGELFF. CDR3 coding DNA: TGTGCCAGCAGTTACTCGGGAGGCACCGGGGAGCTGTTTTTT.

The chain uses TRBV29-1 and TRBJ1-2, with D perhaps TRBD1 (6 bases). The CDR3 consists of 14 residues. Germline-derived CDR1 and CDR2 are SQVTM and ANQGSEA. V gave up 1 base and J gave up 2 bases, with 11 bases separating them. The CDR3 loop is CSVEGAGANYGYTF. For the CDR3, the DNA is TGCAGCGTTGAAGGGGCAGGGGCAAACTATGGCTACACCTTC.